This entry lists 2 T cell receptor beta chains sequenced from one sample in a study of blood T cell repertoires in COVID-19. Here immunoSEQ multiplex PCR was the method, and the copy in TCRdb shows in-frame clones only, minus some. The sample holds more than 200,000 clones, approximately 78% seen once. The sequenced sample was peripheral blood. The receptors derive from a woman older than 75 with COVID-19, enrolled during active disease.

Concerning this clone itself: Other nucleotide sequences in the sample specify the same CDR3. This rearrangement joins TRBV6-1 to TRBJ1-2; 8 bases are shared with TRBD1. This CDR3 region has 13 residues. The ends lost 2 bases at V and 6 bases at J; junction bases unmatched: 2. The V gene's germline CDR1 is MNHNS and CDR2 SASEGT. CDR3 sequence: CASSEQGAHGYTF. In DNA form, the CDR3 reads TGTGCCAGCAGTGAACAGGGGGCCCATGGCTACACCTTC.

The V gene is TRBV5-1, the J gene TRBJ2-2; 9 bases fit TRBD1. Germline V lookup: CDR1 SGHRS, CDR2 YFSETQ. This CDR3 spans 17 amino acids. J gave up 1 base and V 2 bases, and 6 bases lay outside the gene matches. CDR3 region: CASSLTGGGRNTGELFF. CDR3 sequence (DNA): TGCGCCAGCAGCTTAACAGGGGGCGGCAGGAACACCGGGGAGCTGTTTTTT.